This T cell receptor beta chain was retrieved from a study of T cell responses to AZD1222 COVID-19 vaccine. This clone came up once. Profiling relied on immunoSEQ multiplex PCR, and the TCRdb table lists in-frame clones only, not all of them. The sample records roughly 130,000 clones, about 90% being singletons. The CDR3 sequence is 16 residues long. V lost 2 bases and J lost 6; bases outside the gene matches: 8. CDR1 and CDR2 from the germline V gene are LGHDT and YNNKEL (reference sequence). The source was peripheral blood, collected on day 0 of AZD1222 vaccination. The clonotype comes from an adult in good health. V is TRBV3-1 (or the pseudogene TRBV3-2) and J is TRBJ2-1, with 9 bases identical to TRBD2. The CDR3 DNA reads TGTGCCAGCAGCCAATGGGCGGGAGGGACAATCAATGAGCAGTTCTTC. This gives the protein CASSQWAGGTINEQFF.